Listed below are T cell receptor beta chains from one sample, sequenced in a study of regulatory T cells in long-lasting Graves disease. Via MiXCR, TCRdb re-called the multiplex PCR reads, giving one row per CDR3 protein. The table has about 660,000 distinct CDR3 sequences, around 30% seen once. The sample consisted of peripheral blood mononuclear cells (PBMCs), taken when the disease was refractory, from a patient treated with antithyroid drugs. The receptor source for this set is a female donor with Graves disease. Both conserved end residues are part of each CDR3. D genes are given only for firm matches. Some rows mark clone size as missing; the rest say once, few, many or name a class of expanded clone.

clone_size: NA
v_call: TRBV2
d_call: NA
j_call: TRBJ2-1
cdr3_nt: TGTGCCAGCAAAGAGGAGCGGGCGGGGTACAATGAGCAGTTCTTC
cdr3_aa: CASKEERAGYNEQFF

clone_size: NA
v_call: TRBV6-2/TRBV6-3
d_call: TRBD1
j_call: TRBJ1-4
cdr3_nt: TGTGCCAGCAGTCCCGGGACAGGGTCGACTAATGAAAAACTGTTTTTT
cdr3_aa: CASSPGTGSTNEKLFF

clone_size: many
v_call: TRBV2
d_call: NA
j_call: TRBJ1-2
cdr3_nt: TGTGCCAGCAAGGGGGGGGCAGCGTTTAACTATGGCTACACCTTC
cdr3_aa: CASKGGAAFNYGYTF

clone_size: few
v_call: TRBV20-1
d_call: NA
j_call: TRBJ1-1
cdr3_nt: TGCAGTGCTAGAACAGAGATGAACACTGAAGCTTTCTTT
cdr3_aa: CSARTEMNTEAFF

clone_size: NA
v_call: TRBV28
d_call: NA
j_call: TRBJ1-1
cdr3_nt: TGTGCCAGCAGTTTTAGGCGACAGGCGACAACTGAAGCTTTCTTT
cdr3_aa: CASSFRRQATTEAFF

clone_size: NA
v_call: TRBV6-5
d_call: TRBD1
j_call: TRBJ1-4
cdr3_nt: TGTGCCAGCAGTTACGGGACAGGCAATAATGAAAAACTGTTTTTT
cdr3_aa: CASSYGTGNNEKLFF

clone_size: NA
v_call: TRBV6-2/TRBV6-3
d_call: NA
j_call: TRBJ2-7
cdr3_nt: TGTGCCAGCAGCCAAAACCCAGCCTACGAGCAGTACTTC
cdr3_aa: CASSQNPAYEQYF

clone_size: few
v_call: TRBV2
d_call: NA
j_call: TRBJ1-2
cdr3_nt: TGTGCCAGCAGTGGCTTAAGGGCTGGCTACACCTTC
cdr3_aa: CASSGLRAGYTF

clone_size: NA
v_call: TRBV6-4
d_call: TRBD1
j_call: TRBJ1-1
cdr3_nt: TGTGCCAGCACCGGGACAGGGTTCAGGACTGAAGCTTTCTTT
cdr3_aa: CASTGTGFRTEAFF

clone_size: NA
v_call: TRBV28
d_call: NA
j_call: TRBJ2-2
cdr3_nt: TGTGCCAGCAGTTTATGGGATCTGGTGGCCGGGGAGCTGTTTTTT
cdr3_aa: CASSLWDLVAGELFF

clone_size: many
v_call: TRBV28
d_call: TRBD1
j_call: TRBJ1-5
cdr3_nt: TGTGCCAGCAGTCCGGACAGGGGCGGTCAGCCCCAGCATTTT
cdr3_aa: CASSPDRGGQPQHF

clone_size: few
v_call: TRBV12-3/TRBV12-4
d_call: TRBD2
j_call: TRBJ2-3
cdr3_nt: TGTGCCAGCAGTTTAGGGCTAGCGGGAGTATATAACACAGATACGCAGTATTTT
cdr3_aa: CASSLGLAGVYNTDTQYF

clone_size: few
v_call: TRBV5-6
d_call: NA
j_call: TRBJ1-2
cdr3_nt: TGTGCCAGCAGCTTAGGACCGCGGCTTGGCTACACCTTC
cdr3_aa: CASSLGPRLGYTF

clone_size: few
v_call: TRBV10-3
d_call: NA
j_call: TRBJ1-5
cdr3_nt: TGTGCCATCGCGACGGGAAATAGCAATCAGCCCCAGCATTTT
cdr3_aa: CAIATGNSNQPQHF

clone_size: many
v_call: TRBV7-9
d_call: NA
j_call: TRBJ1-1
cdr3_nt: TGTGCCAGCAGCCATACCAACAGGGTAAACACTGAAGCTTTCTTT
cdr3_aa: CASSHTNRVNTEAFF

clone_size: many
v_call: TRBV20-1
d_call: NA
j_call: TRBJ1-1
cdr3_nt: TGCAGTGCTCTCGAAGCTTTCTTT
cdr3_aa: CSALEAFF

clone_size: NA
v_call: TRBV30
d_call: NA
j_call: TRBJ1-5
cdr3_nt: TGTGCCTGGAGTGTAAAGGGGGGACAGCCCCAGCATTTT
cdr3_aa: CAWSVKGGQPQHF

clone_size: few
v_call: TRBV7-9
d_call: TRBD2
j_call: TRBJ2-7
cdr3_nt: TGTGCCAGCAGCTTACTTCTCGGGACTAGCCTAGAGCAGTACTTC
cdr3_aa: CASSLLLGTSLEQYF

clone_size: NA
v_call: TRBV2
d_call: NA
j_call: TRBJ2-7
cdr3_nt: TGTGCCAGCAGCGGGGACCACGAGCAGTACTTC
cdr3_aa: CASSGDHEQYF